Below, 29 T cell receptor beta chains from the same sample are listed, as sequenced in a study of blood T cell repertoires in COVID-19. Clones were read by immunoSEQ multiplex PCR, and TCRdb kept only the in-frame ones, dropping some. The sample consists of about 67,000 clones, roughly 80% of them appearing once. The sequenced material came from peripheral blood. Receptors originate from a human donor in a cohort sampled during active COVID-19.

This clone was picked up one time. This chain links TRBV7-3 with TRBJ1-1; a possible D gene is TRBD1 (5 bases). Trimming removed 1 base at V and 0 bases at J, with 6 bases between. Germline values: CDR1 SGHTA, CDR2 FQGTGA. The CDR3 runs 14 residues. The CDR3 nucleotides read TGTGCCAGCAGCTTAAACAGGATGAACACTGAAGCTTTCTTT. Translating gives CASSLNRMNTEAFF.

This clone was observed a handful of times. This chain joins TRBV7-9 and TRBJ1-3; no clear D. Trimming removed 7 bases from V and 0 bases from J, with 10 bases in between. Germline CDR1 SEHNR, CDR2 FQNEAQ (reference sequence). The length of the CDR3 is 14 residues. CDR3 protein: CASTPVFSGNTIYF. The CDR3 DNA reads as TGTGCCAGCACCCCGGTTTTCTCTGGAAACACCATATATTTT.

The chain carries TRBV5-8 and TRBJ1-1; TRBD1 matches 11 bases. CDR3 length: 17 amino acids. J gave up 4 bases and V 4 bases, and 12 bases lay outside the gene matches. Germline V gene data show CDR1 as SGHTS and CDR2 as YDEGEE. CDR3 bases: TGTGCCAGCAGCCGGGGACAGGGGGGGCTCACGACCACTGAAGCTTTCTTT. Protein product: CASSRGQGGLTTTEAFF.

As DNA, the CDR3 is TGTGCCAGCAGCCCGAGACTACTTACAGATACGCAGTATTTT. It yields the protein CASSPRLLTDTQYF. This chain joins TRBV4-2 and TRBJ2-3; possibly TRBD2 for D (5 bases). Trimming took 4 bases from V and 3 from J, leaving 11 bases between them. CDR1 and CDR2 from the germline V gene are LGHNA and YNFKEQ. The CDR3 is 14 amino acids.

The rearrangement joins TRBV27 to TRBJ2-7; a possible D gene is TRBD2 (7 bases). V lost 4 bases, J lost 7 bases, and 14 bases lay in between. CDR3 length: 13 residues. CDR1 MNHEY and CDR2 SMNVEV come from the germline V gene (reference sequence). The CDR3 sequence: CASSYAGAGEQYF. The CDR3 DNA follows: TGTGCCAGCAGTTATGCGGGGGCGGGGGAGCAGTACTTC.

The V gene is TRBV7-3, the J gene TRBJ2-1, with TRBD2 as a possible D gene (5 bases). The V end was cut by 4 bases, the J end by 11 bases, with 15 bases between. The CDR3 spans 13 residues. Per germline, CDR1 SGHTA and CDR2 FQGTGA. CDR3 sequence (DNA): TGTGCCAGCAGCTCTACTAGAGAGGAAAAGCAGTTCTTC. Translated, it gives CASSSTREEKQFF.

The genes are TRBV29-1 and TRBJ1-3; maybe TRBD1 (5 bases). The V gene lost 0 bases and the J gene lost 9 bases, with 12 bases spanning the gap. Germline V gene lookup returns CDR1 SQVTM and CDR2 ANQGSEA. The CDR3 covers 13 residues. The CDR3 DNA sequence: TGCAGCGTTGAAGAGGGATCCGGGGGCACCATATATTTT. Its protein is CSVEEGSGGTIYF.

The count of this clone is one. The genes are TRBV2 and TRBJ1-2, with D possibly matching TRBD1 (6 bases). This CDR3 is 12 amino acids long. V lost 2 bases to trimming and J lost 7 bases, with 8 bases between them. The germline V gene has CDR1 SNHLY and CDR2 FYNNEI. CDR3 sequence reads: CASSEWTAGYTF. Here the CDR3 DNA reads TGTGCCAGCAGTGAATGGACAGCTGGCTACACCTTC.

This rearrangement joins TRBV24-1 to TRBJ2-1; the match to TRBD2 covers 13 bases. CDR1 is KGHDR, CDR2 SFDVKD, per germline. There are 16 residues in the CDR3. J lost 2 bases, V lost 4 bases, and 1 base had no gene match. CDR3: CATSETSGGAYNEQFF. The CDR3 DNA follows: TGTGCCACCAGTGAAACTAGCGGGGGGGCCTACAATGAGCAGTTCTTC.

This clone has a single count. The V gene is TRBV2, the J gene TRBJ2-2; 8 bases agree with TRBD1. This CDR3 has 16 amino acids. The trim removed 3 bases at V and 1 base at J, leaving 4 bases unmatched. Germline V lookup: CDR1 SNHLY, CDR2 FYNNEI. The CDR3 loop reads CASSDRQGQNTGELFF. The CDR3 DNA sequence: TGTGCCAGCAGTGACCGACAGGGGCAGAACACCGGGGAGCTGTTTTTT.

The chain joins TRBV5-4 to TRBJ1-3; TRBD1 aligns across 7 bases. The V gene end was trimmed by 4 bases and the J gene end by 2 bases; junction bases not matched to a gene: 15. The CDR3 is 18 residues long. The germline V gene has CDR1 SGHNT and CDR2 YYREEE (reference sequence). The CDR3, as DNA: TGTGCCAGCAGCCCGAGGGGGCAAGGCGAGATGGCTGGAAACACCATATATTTT. The encoded protein is CASSPRGQGEMAGNTIYF. Supplemented by reference TRBV5-4 and TRBJ1-3, the full variable domain reads ETGVTQSPTHLIKTRGQQVTLRCSSQSGHNTVSWYQQALGQGPQFIFQYYREEENGRGNFPPRFSGLQFPNYSSELNVNALELDDSALYLCASSPRGQGEMAGNTIYFGEGSWLTVV.

The chain employs TRBV28 and TRBJ2-1, with 7 bases identical to TRBD2. CDR1 is MDHEN, CDR2 SYDVKM, per germline. There are 14 residues in the CDR3. Germline trimming cut 5 bases from V and 1 base from J; bases unmatched to any gene: 2. CDR3 coding DNA: TGTGCCAGCAGTCCCGGGGGGTCCTACAATGAGCAGTTCTTC. Translating it yields CASSPGGSYNEQFF.

The chain couples TRBV6-1 to TRBJ1-2; 7 nucleotides agree with TRBD1. The J segment lost 2 bases and the V segment lost 7 bases, leaving 4 bases of the junction unmatched. The CDR3 sequence is 13 residues long. Looked up from germline, CDR1 is MNHNS and CDR2 is SASEGT. The CDR3 spells CASTLTGNYGYTF. The CDR3 DNA sequence: TGTGCCAGCACCTTGACAGGGAACTATGGCTACACCTTC.

The chain recombines TRBV2 with TRBJ2-5; 7 nucleotides align to TRBD1. Per germline, CDR1 SNHLY and CDR2 FYNNEI. The CDR3 consists of 12 residues. Trimming at V came to 9 bases and at J to 4 bases, leaving 5 bases not matched to a gene. CDR3 sequence reads: CARNTGVETQYF. The CDR3 bases are TGTGCCAGAAATACAGGGGTAGAGACCCAGTACTTC.

This clone came up a few times. The chain is built from TRBV5-4 and TRBJ1-3; D is unclear. The CDR3 contains 14 residues. CDR1 and CDR2 (germline): SGHNT, YYREEE (reference sequence). Trimming stripped 0 bases from V and 9 bases from J, with 13 bases between. The CDR3 nucleotides read TGTGCCAGCAGCTTGGGTCGCGGCTCCACCACCATATATTTT. Its translation: CASSLGRGSTTIYF.

The chain is built from TRBV5-1 and TRBJ1-2, with TRBD1 matching 9 bases. V shed 6 bases and J 4 bases; nucleotides not matched to a gene: 7. CDR1 and CDR2 from the germline V gene are SGHRS and YFSETQ. This CDR3 has 14 residues. The CDR3 DNA follows: TGCGCCAGCACCCACCGGACAGGGGTCTATGGCTACACCTTC. Amino acids: CASTHRTGVYGYTF.

The chain uses TRBV19 and TRBJ1-5, with TRBD1 matching 7 bases. V dropped 4 bases and J dropped 0; count of bases not matched to a gene: 9. The CDR3 has 17 amino acids. The germline CDR1 and CDR2 sequences are LNHDA and SQIVND (reference sequence). CDR3 nucleotide sequence: TGTGCCAGTAGTACCGGGACAGAACGATATAGCAATCAGCCCCAGCATTTT. Protein: CASSTGTERYSNQPQHF.

This chain uses TRBV11-2 with TRBJ2-1; TRBD2 aligns across 8 bases. The CDR3 has 18 amino acids. Germline V gene data show CDR1 as SGHAT and CDR2 as FQNNGV. The V and J ends lost 5 bases and 5 bases, in that order; junction bases with no gene match: 17. CDR3 nucleotide sequence: TGTGCCAGCAGCCCCCCTAGGTATGAGCGGGGGCCCGACAATGAGCAGTTCTTC. Translating it yields CASSPPRYERGPDNEQFF.

The V and J genes are TRBV5-5 and TRBJ1-1; D call uncertain. V was shortened by 0 bases and J by 5 bases, with 11 bases between the two germline ends. In germline, CDR1 is SGHKS, CDR2 YYEKEE (reference sequence). The CDR3 spans 14 residues. CDR3 amino acids: CASSLVTGKTEAFF. As DNA, the CDR3 is TGTGCCAGCAGCTTGGTTACGGGGAAGACTGAAGCTTTCTTT.

The gene calls are TRBV19 and TRBJ2-7; 9 nucleotides line up with TRBD2. CDR3 length: 14 amino acids. The V gene end was trimmed by 3 bases and the J gene end by 5 bases; junction bases not matched to a gene: 5. The V gene's germline CDR1 is LNHDA and CDR2 SQIVND (reference sequence). DNA for the CDR3: TGTGCCAGTAGTATTGGCGGGGGGGGCCACGAGCAGTACTTC. Translation: CASSIGGGGHEQYF.

The CDR3 protein is CASSEARWGQFGELFF. The CDR3 nucleotides are TGTGCCAGCAGTGAAGCGCGCTGGGGGCAGTTCGGGGAGCTGTTTTTT. This chain links TRBV2 with TRBJ2-2; D perhaps matches TRBD1 (6 bases). The CDR3 extends over 16 amino acids. V lost 0 bases and J 7 bases, leaving 15 bases between the germline ends. The V gene's germline CDR1 is SNHLY and CDR2 FYNNEI.

This clone has just a few counts. V gene TRBV6-6 combines with J gene TRBJ1-3, with D hard to call. CDR1 is MNHNY, CDR2 SVGAGI, per germline (reference sequence). This CDR3 has 14 amino acids. V was pared by 6 bases and J by 0 bases, with 9 bases between. The CDR3 coding sequence is TGTGCCAGCAGCGAGCCTGGCTCTGGAAACACCATATATTTT. Protein sequence: CASSEPGSGNTIYF.

For the CDR3, the DNA is TGTGCCAGCCGACCTCCTGGGCCGCTAAATGAAAAACTGTTTTTT. Translating it yields CASRPPGPLNEKLFF. This chain connects TRBV6-5 to TRBJ1-4; the D is unclear. The CDR3 runs 15 residues. V was shortened by 8 bases and J by 5 bases, with 18 bases between the two germline ends. Germline lookup yields CDR1 MNHEY and CDR2 SVGAGI.

This clone was counted a single time. This chain joins TRBV3-1 (or the pseudogene TRBV3-2) and TRBJ2-1; 13 bases align to TRBD2. This CDR3 has 15 amino acids. Trimming cost V 4 bases and J 5 bases; bases outside gene matches: 2. Germline CDR1 reads LGHDT; CDR2 reads YNNKEL (reference sequence). The CDR3 DNA follows: TGTGCCAGCAGCCCGACTAGCGGGGGGCACAATGAGCAGTTCTTC. Encoded protein: CASSPTSGGHNEQFF.

The chain couples TRBV5-5 to TRBJ1-5; 9 nucleotides match TRBD1. V dropped 0 bases and J dropped 7; count of bases not matched to a gene: 5. The CDR3 runs 15 residues. In germline, CDR1 is SGHKS, CDR2 YYEKEE (reference sequence). DNA of the CDR3: TGTGCCAGCAGCTTGGAATACAGGGGGCTACAGCCCCAGCATTTT. This gives the protein CASSLEYRGLQPQHF.

The CDR3 region has the DNA TGTGCCTGGAGTCCGGGGAGGGTTGGTATCGGGGAGCTGTTTTTT. This translates into CAWSPGRVGIGELFF. This chain connects TRBV30 to TRBJ2-2, with 7 positions matching TRBD2. Germline-derived CDR1 and CDR2 are GTSNPN and SVGIG (reference sequence). The CDR3 covers 15 residues. J lost 7 bases, V lost 2 bases, and 10 bases had no gene match.

J is TRBJ2-1 and V is TRBV7-2, with 11 bases fitting TRBD1. This CDR3 is built from 14 residues. Germline CDR1 is SGHTA and CDR2 is FQGNSA. The junction had 9 bases not matched to a gene; V was cut back by 4 bases and J by 13 bases. The CDR3 DNA reads as TGTGCCAGCAGCTCCAGGACAGGGGGCCGGAATCAGTTCTTC. It specifies CASSSRTGGRNQFF.

This clone appeared a single time. The genes are TRBV5-6 and TRBJ1-2; 9 bases map to TRBD1. This CDR3 comprises 14 residues. Germline assignment: CDR1 SGHDT and CDR2 YYEEEE. The V segment lost 0 bases and the J segment 3 bases; nucleotides outside the gene matches: 0. In nucleotides, the CDR3 is TGTGCCAGCAGCTTGGGGACAGGGGACTATGGCTACACCTTC. Translating gives CASSLGTGDYGYTF. The full variable domain, rest sourced from reference TRBV5-6 and TRBJ1-2, is DAGVTQSPTHLIKTRGQQVTLRCSPKSGHDTVSWYQQALGQGPQFIFQYYEEEERQRGNFPDRFSGHQFPNYSSELNVNALLLGDSALYLCASSLGTGDYGYTFGSGTRLTVV.

The chain combines TRBV21-1 with TRBJ1-1; the table calls TRBD1, which could not be checked here. TRBV21-1 is shown as a pseudogene. CDR3 size: 9 residues. The DNA of the CDR3 is TGTGCCATTGACAGTCGGGCTTTCTTT. This gives the protein CAIDSRAFF.